This T cell receptor (beta chain) was captured by sequencing in a study of blood T cell repertoires in COVID-19. Germline V CDR1 and CDR2: MDHEN, SYDVKM. The CDR3 spans 14 residues. V lost 3 bases to trimming and J lost 3 bases; unmatched junction nucleotides: 4. The data were produced by immunoSEQ multiplex PCR, yet TCRdb's version contains in-frame clones alone and is incomplete. The sample lists some 460,000 clones; nearly 90% were seen once. The receptor was isolated from a woman between 18 and 30 years old with acute COVID-19. This sequence joins TRBV28 and TRBJ2-5; TRBD1 matches 7 bases. The sample was PBMCs or T cells enriched from blood (not recorded which). The CDR3 spells CASSFAGTEETQYF. CDR3 nucleotides: TGTGCCAGCAGTTTCGCCGGGACAGAAGAGACCCAGTACTTC.